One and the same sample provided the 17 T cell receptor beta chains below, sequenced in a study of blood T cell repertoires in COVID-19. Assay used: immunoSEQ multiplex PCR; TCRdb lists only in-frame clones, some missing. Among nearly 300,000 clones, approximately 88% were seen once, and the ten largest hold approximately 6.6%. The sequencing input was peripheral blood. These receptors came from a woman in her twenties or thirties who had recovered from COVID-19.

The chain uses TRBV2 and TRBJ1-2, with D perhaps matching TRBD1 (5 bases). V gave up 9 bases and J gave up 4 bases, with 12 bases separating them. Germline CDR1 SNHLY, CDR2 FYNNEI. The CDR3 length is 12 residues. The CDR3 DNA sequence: TGTGCCAGTACTCGGGGGAGCTATGGCTACACCTTC. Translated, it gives CASTRGSYGYTF.

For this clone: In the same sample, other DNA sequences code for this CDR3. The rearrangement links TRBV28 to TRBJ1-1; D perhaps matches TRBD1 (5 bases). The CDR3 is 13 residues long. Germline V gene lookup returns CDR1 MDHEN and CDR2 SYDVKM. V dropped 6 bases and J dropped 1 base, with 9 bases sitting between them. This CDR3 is CASSPQGNTEAFF. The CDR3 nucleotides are TGTGCCAGCAGCCCGCAGGGGAACACTGAAGCTTTCTTT.

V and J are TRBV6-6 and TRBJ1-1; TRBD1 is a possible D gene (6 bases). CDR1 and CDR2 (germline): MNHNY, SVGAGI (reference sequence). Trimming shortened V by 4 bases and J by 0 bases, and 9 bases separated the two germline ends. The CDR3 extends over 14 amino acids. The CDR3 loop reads CASSWGTLNTEAFF. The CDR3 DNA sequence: TGTGCCAGCAGTTGGGGGACATTGAACACTGAAGCTTTCTTT.

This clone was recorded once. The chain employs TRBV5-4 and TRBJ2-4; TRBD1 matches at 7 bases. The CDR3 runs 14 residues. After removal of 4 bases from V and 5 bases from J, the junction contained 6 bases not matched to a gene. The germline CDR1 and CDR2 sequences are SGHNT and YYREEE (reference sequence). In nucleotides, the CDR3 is TGTGCCAGCAGCCGGGGACAGAGCGAAAACATTCAGTACTTC. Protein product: CASSRGQSENIQYF.

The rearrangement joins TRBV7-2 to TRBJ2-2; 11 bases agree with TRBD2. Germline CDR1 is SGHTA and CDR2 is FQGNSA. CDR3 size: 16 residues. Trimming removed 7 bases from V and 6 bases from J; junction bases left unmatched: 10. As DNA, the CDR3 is TGTGCCAGCACGCGACTAGCGGGGCCCCCCCCCGGGGAGCTGTTTTTT. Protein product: CASTRLAGPPPGELFF.

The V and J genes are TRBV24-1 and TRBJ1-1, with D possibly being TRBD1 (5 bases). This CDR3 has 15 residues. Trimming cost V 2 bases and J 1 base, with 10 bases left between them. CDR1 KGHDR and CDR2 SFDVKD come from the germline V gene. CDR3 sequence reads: CATSDSRQGNTEAFF. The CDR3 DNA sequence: TGTGCCACCAGTGATTCTCGTCAGGGGAACACTGAAGCTTTCTTT.

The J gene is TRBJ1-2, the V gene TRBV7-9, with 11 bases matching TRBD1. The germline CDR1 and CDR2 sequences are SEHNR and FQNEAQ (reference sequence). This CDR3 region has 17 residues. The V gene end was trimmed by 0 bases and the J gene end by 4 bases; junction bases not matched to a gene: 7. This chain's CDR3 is CASSLAFKGQGGYGYTF. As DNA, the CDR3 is TGTGCCAGCAGCTTAGCGTTTAAGGGACAGGGGGGCTATGGCTACACCTTC.

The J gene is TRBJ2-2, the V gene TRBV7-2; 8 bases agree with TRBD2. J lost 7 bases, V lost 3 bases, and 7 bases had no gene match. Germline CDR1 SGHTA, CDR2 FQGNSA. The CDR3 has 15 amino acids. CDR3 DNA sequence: TGTGCCAGCAGCTTCGTCAGCGGGGGAGACGGGGAGCTGTTTTTT. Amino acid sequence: CASSFVSGGDGELFF.

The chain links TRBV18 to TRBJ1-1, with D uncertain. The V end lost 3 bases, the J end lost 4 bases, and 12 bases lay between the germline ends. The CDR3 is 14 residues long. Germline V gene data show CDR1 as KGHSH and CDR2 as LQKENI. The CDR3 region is CASSPTFGGTEAFF. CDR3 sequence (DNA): TGTGCCAGCTCACCTACCTTCGGCGGCACTGAAGCTTTCTTT.

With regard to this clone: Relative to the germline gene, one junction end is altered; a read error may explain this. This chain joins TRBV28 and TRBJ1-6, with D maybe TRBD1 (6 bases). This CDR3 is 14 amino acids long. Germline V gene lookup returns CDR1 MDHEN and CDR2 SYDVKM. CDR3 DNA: TGTGCCAGCACTTTACAGGGCCTGAATTCACCCCTCCACTTT. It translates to CASTLQGLNSPLHF.

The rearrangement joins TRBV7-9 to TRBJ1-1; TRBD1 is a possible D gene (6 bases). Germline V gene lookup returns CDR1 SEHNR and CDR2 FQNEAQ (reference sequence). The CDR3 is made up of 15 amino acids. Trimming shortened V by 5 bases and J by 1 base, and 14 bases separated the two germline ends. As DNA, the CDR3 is TGTGCCAGCAGCCGGGGGGGCGGACCGAACACTGAAGCTTTCTTT. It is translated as CASSRGGGPNTEAFF.

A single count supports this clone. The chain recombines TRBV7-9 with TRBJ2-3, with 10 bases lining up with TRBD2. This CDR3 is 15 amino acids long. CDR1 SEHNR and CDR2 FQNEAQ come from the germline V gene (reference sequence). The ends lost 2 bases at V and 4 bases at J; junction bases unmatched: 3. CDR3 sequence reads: CASSLSGGAPDTQYF. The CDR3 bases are TGTGCCAGCAGCTTAAGCGGGGGGGCCCCAGATACGCAGTATTTT.

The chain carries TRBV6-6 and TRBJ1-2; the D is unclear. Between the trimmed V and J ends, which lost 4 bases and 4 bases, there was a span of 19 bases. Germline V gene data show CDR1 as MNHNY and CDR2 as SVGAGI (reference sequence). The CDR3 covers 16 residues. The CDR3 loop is CASSSLSSNSIYGYTF. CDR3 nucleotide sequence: TGTGCCAGCAGTTCCCTTTCAAGTAACAGCATCTATGGCTACACCTTC.

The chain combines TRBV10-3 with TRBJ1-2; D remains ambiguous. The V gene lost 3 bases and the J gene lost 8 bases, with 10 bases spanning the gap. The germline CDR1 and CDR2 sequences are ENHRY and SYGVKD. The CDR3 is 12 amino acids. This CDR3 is CAISEVLLGYTF. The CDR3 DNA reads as TGTGCCATCAGTGAAGTCCTATTAGGCTACACCTTC.

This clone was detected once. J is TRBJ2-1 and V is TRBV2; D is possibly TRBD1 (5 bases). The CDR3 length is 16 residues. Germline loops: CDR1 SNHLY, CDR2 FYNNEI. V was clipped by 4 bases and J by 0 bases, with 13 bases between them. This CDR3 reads CASSGITGSSYNEQFF. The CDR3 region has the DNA TGTGCCAGCAGTGGGATTACAGGAAGCTCCTACAATGAGCAGTTCTTC.

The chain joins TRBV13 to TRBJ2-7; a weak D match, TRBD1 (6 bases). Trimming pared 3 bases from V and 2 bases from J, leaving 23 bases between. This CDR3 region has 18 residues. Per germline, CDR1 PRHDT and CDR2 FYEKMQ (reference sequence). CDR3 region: CASSFKWTRNRAAYEQYF. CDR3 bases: TGTGCCAGCAGCTTTAAGTGGACGAGAAACAGGGCCGCCTACGAGCAGTACTTC.

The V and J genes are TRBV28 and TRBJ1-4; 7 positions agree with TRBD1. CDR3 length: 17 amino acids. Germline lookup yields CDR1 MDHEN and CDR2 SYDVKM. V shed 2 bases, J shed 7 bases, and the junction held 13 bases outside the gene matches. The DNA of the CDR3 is TGTGCCAGCAGTTTACCCCCTGTAGGGGGCAGTGCTGAAAAACTGTTTTTT. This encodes CASSLPPVGGSAEKLFF.